Listed below are T cell receptor beta chains from one sample, sequenced in a study of cytomegalovirus exposure and HLA in healthy donors. Sequencing was performed with immunoSEQ multiplex PCR; in TCRdb, only in-frame clones are kept and a portion is missing. The sample includes tens of thousands of clones. The sample comprised PBMCs. The origin of the receptors is a woman aged 25 to 39 in good health and CMV-seropositive. Both conserved end residues are part of each CDR3. D genes are given only for firm matches.

d_call: NA; j_call: TRBJ1-4; v_call: TRBV4-2; cdr3_nt: TGTGCCAGCAGCCAAGCGGGAACGTACTCGTCTAATGAAAAACTGTTTTTT; cdr3_aa: CASSQAGTYSSNEKLFF
d_call: NA; j_call: TRBJ1-5; v_call: TRBV30; cdr3_nt: TGTGCCTGGAGTGTTGCAGGGAATCAGCCCCAGCATTTT; cdr3_aa: CAWSVAGNQPQHF
d_call: NA; j_call: TRBJ1-1; v_call: TRBV27; cdr3_nt: TGTGCCAGCTGGGGCGGGGCCGGATGGTTCGGAAGGAACACTGAAGCTTTCTTT; cdr3_aa: CASWGGAGWFGRNTEAFF
d_call: NA; j_call: TRBJ2-7; v_call: TRBV2; cdr3_nt: TGTGCCAGCACCGGGACTCCTTCTTCCTACGAGCAGTACTTC; cdr3_aa: CASTGTPSSYEQYF
d_call: TRBD1; j_call: TRBJ2-7; v_call: TRBV6-6; cdr3_nt: TGTGCCAGCAGTTACGGCGGGACAGGGAAGGGCTACGAGCAGTACTTC; cdr3_aa: CASSYGGTGKGYEQYF
d_call: NA; j_call: TRBJ2-5; v_call: TRBV13; cdr3_nt: TGTGCCAGCAGCTCCACGCATGAGCAGTACTTC; cdr3_aa: CASSSTHEQYF
d_call: NA; j_call: TRBJ2-3; v_call: TRBV25-1; cdr3_nt: TGTGCCAGCAGTAAACTATTGGAAGGAACGCAGTATTTT; cdr3_aa: CASSKLLEGTQYF
d_call: TRBD2; j_call: TRBJ2-7; v_call: TRBV5-4; cdr3_nt: TGTGCCAGCAGCTTGGGGAGCGGGAGGTTATACGAGCAGTACTTC; cdr3_aa: CASSLGSGRLYEQYF
d_call: TRBD1; j_call: TRBJ2-1; v_call: TRBV11-2; cdr3_nt: TGTGCCAGCAGCTTAGTGGCAGGGGGGCAGTTCTTC; cdr3_aa: CASSLVAGGQFF
d_call: NA; j_call: TRBJ2-3; v_call: TRBV5-6; cdr3_nt: TGTGCCAGCAGCTTATTTCCCCTTCGGGATACGCAGTATTTT; cdr3_aa: CASSLFPLRDTQYF
d_call: TRBD1; j_call: TRBJ2-7; v_call: TRBV11-2; cdr3_nt: TGTGCCAGCAGCCCCGAACCGGACAGGGGCCCCTACGAGCAGTACTTC; cdr3_aa: CASSPEPDRGPYEQYF
d_call: TRBD2; j_call: TRBJ2-5; v_call: TRBV5-1; cdr3_nt: TGCGCCAGCAGCTTGGGACTAGCGGGAGGAGCCCAAGAGACCCAGTACTTC; cdr3_aa: CASSLGLAGGAQETQYF
d_call: TRBD1; j_call: TRBJ1-5; v_call: TRBV6-1; cdr3_nt: TGTGCCAGCAGTGCGACAGGGTATTATAGCAATCAGCCCCAGCATTTT; cdr3_aa: CASSATGYYSNQPQHF
d_call: TRBD2; j_call: TRBJ2-1; v_call: TRBV5-1; cdr3_nt: TGCGCCAGCAGCCCTAGGACTAGCGGGAGGGCTCAAAATGAGCAGTTCTTC; cdr3_aa: CASSPRTSGRAQNEQFF
d_call: TRBD1; j_call: TRBJ2-1; v_call: TRBV30; cdr3_nt: TGTGCCTGGAGTGAAGCGGGACAGGGGGCTCGGAATGAGCAGTTCTTC; cdr3_aa: CAWSEAGQGARNEQFF
d_call: NA; j_call: TRBJ2-2; v_call: TRBV10-3; cdr3_nt: TGTGCCATCAATGCGGGCGCGAACACCGGGGAGCTGTTTTTT; cdr3_aa: CAINAGANTGELFF
d_call: TRBD1; j_call: TRBJ2-2; v_call: TRBV6-5; cdr3_nt: TGTGCCAGCAGTTACGACAGGGACACCGGGGAGCTGTTTTTT; cdr3_aa: CASSYDRDTGELFF
d_call: NA; j_call: TRBJ1-2; v_call: TRBV6-5; cdr3_nt: TGTGCCAGCAGTTATTCCCCTCAGGCAGGCTACACCTTC; cdr3_aa: CASSYSPQAGYTF
d_call: NA; j_call: TRBJ2-7; v_call: TRBV29-1; cdr3_nt: TGCAGCGTTGAGGGCTACTCTGGCAACGAGCAGTACTTC; cdr3_aa: CSVEGYSGNEQYF
d_call: TRBD2; j_call: TRBJ2-1; v_call: TRBV27; cdr3_nt: TGTGCCAGCAGCCCGTTGTCTAGCGGGAGTGCAAATGAGCAGTTCTTC; cdr3_aa: CASSPLSSGSANEQFF
d_call: NA; j_call: TRBJ2-1; v_call: TRBV6-1; cdr3_nt: TGTGCCAGCAGGGAGGACGGGTACAATGAGCAGTTCTTC; cdr3_aa: CASREDGYNEQFF
d_call: NA; j_call: TRBJ1-2; v_call: TRBV30; cdr3_nt: TGTGCCTGGAGGGACGGCGGGAGCCCTAACTATGGCTACACCTTC; cdr3_aa: CAWRDGGSPNYGYTF
d_call: TRBD1; j_call: TRBJ1-2; v_call: TRBV6-6; cdr3_nt: TGTGCCAGCAGCCGGACAGGGGACTATGGCTACACCTTC; cdr3_aa: CASSRTGDYGYTF
d_call: NA; j_call: TRBJ2-5; v_call: TRBV5-4; cdr3_nt: TGTGCCAGCAGTCATACAGGGAGCCAAGAGACCCAGTACTTC; cdr3_aa: CASSHTGSQETQYF